The 16 T cell receptor beta chains below were found in one sample sequenced in a study of blood T cell repertoires in COVID-19. Method: immunoSEQ multiplex PCR; TCRdb's copy keeps in-frame clones and lacks some. The repertoire includes approximately 69,000 clones, approximately 79% of them detected once, and about 15% sits in the top ten. The source material was peripheral blood. The receptors originated from a man in his 60s with acute or convalescent COVID-19.

This clone was seen a single time. The genes are TRBV7-2 and TRBJ2-7; possibly TRBD2 for D (7 bases). CDR1 and CDR2 (germline): SGHTA, FQGNSA. V gave up 0 bases and J gave up 6 bases, with 12 bases separating them. The CDR3 runs 14 residues. The CDR3: CASSLAGGPGEQYF. CDR3 bases: TGTGCCAGCAGCTTAGCGGGGGGGCCGGGCGAGCAGTACTTC.

This chain connects TRBV9 to TRBJ2-5; 9 bases are a match to TRBD2. The CDR3 contains 15 residues. With 0 bases clipped from V and 5 bases from J, the junction kept 5 bases outside the gene matches. The germline V gene has CDR1 SGDLS and CDR2 YYNGEE. The CDR3 spells CASSVAAGGRETQYF. Written as DNA, the CDR3 is TGTGCCAGCAGCGTAGCGGCGGGGGGGCGGGAGACCCAGTACTTC.

The chain combines TRBV6-2 or TRBV6-3 with TRBJ2-3; 7 nucleotides align to TRBD1. The CDR3 has 13 amino acids. Per the germline V gene, CDR1 is MNHEY and CDR2 is SVGEGT. V gave up 5 bases and J gave up 9 bases; unmatched junction bases: 8. The CDR3 region is CASSPRSRGTQYF. CDR3 nucleotide sequence: TGTGCCAGCAGTCCCCGGAGCAGGGGGACGCAGTATTTT.

The chain has TRBV24-1 and TRBJ1-5, with 7 bases matching TRBD1. Germline values: CDR1 KGHDR, CDR2 SFDVKD. The V segment lost 4 bases and the J segment 5 bases; nucleotides outside the gene matches: 10. This CDR3 spans 16 amino acids. This CDR3 is CATSDPGQEDDQPQHF. The CDR3 nucleotides are TGTGCCACCAGTGACCCTGGACAGGAGGACGATCAGCCCCAGCATTTT.

This clone has a single count. V is TRBV9 and J is TRBJ2-5, with D uncertain. The CDR3 sequence is 14 residues long. Germline CDR1 SGDLS, CDR2 YYNGEE. V was cut by 4 bases and J by 0 bases, with 10 bases left in between. This CDR3 is CASSPSVDQETQYF. The CDR3 DNA reads TGTGCCAGCAGCCCTTCAGTGGACCAAGAGACCCAGTACTTC.

This clone was counted at least ten times. The rearrangement joins TRBV7-2 to TRBJ2-3; TRBD1 matches 7 bases. The CDR3 has 14 residues. V dropped 2 bases and J dropped 5; count of bases not matched to a gene: 4. Germline V gene data show CDR1 as SGHTA and CDR2 as FQGNSA. This CDR3 is CASSLLGGVDTQYF. Here the CDR3 DNA reads TGTGCCAGCAGCTTATTAGGGGGCGTAGATACGCAGTATTTT.

The rearrangement links TRBV6-6 to TRBJ1-4, with D possibly TRBD1 on 6 matching bases. CDR3 length: 12 amino acids. From germline, CDR1 is MNHNY and CDR2 SVGAGI (reference sequence). The V and J ends lost 6 bases and 10 bases respectively, with 12 bases between them. CDR3 region: CASRLDSGKLFF. The CDR3 nucleotides read TGTGCCAGCAGGTTGGACAGCGGAAAACTGTTTTTT.

The rearrangement uses TRBV12-3 or TRBV12-4 and TRBJ1-1; D is unresolved. The CDR3 has 13 residues. Trimming took 3 bases from V and 0 from J, leaving 5 bases between them. The CDR3 sequence is CASSFSVNTEAFF. CDR3 DNA: TGTGCCAGCAGTTTTTCTGTGAACACTGAAGCTTTCTTT.

The chain joins TRBV19 to TRBJ2-7, with D possibly being TRBD2 (5 bases). CDR1 and CDR2 (germline): LNHDA, SQIVND (reference sequence). CDR3 length equals 14 residues. The V end was cut by 5 bases, the J end by 0 bases, with 11 bases between. The CDR3 loop is CASSEGWSSYEQYF. CDR3 in DNA: TGTGCCAGTAGTGAGGGTTGGTCCTCCTACGAGCAGTACTTC. Supplemented by reference TRBV19 and TRBJ2-7, the full variable domain reads DGGITQSPKYLFRKEGQNVTLSCEQNLNHDAMYWYRQDPGQGLRLIYYSQIVNDFQKGDIAEGYSVSREKKESFPLTVTSAQKNPTAFYLCASSEGWSSYEQYFGPGTRLTVT.

This clone was recorded a few times. The chain recombines TRBV10-3 with TRBJ1-5, with TRBD1 as a possible D gene (5 bases). The V end lost 3 bases, the J end lost 6 bases, and 9 bases lay between the germline ends. The germline V gene encodes CDR1 ENHRY and CDR2 SYGVKD. The CDR3 is made up of 13 amino acids. The CDR3 region is CAISEGQGQPQHF. For the CDR3, the DNA is TGTGCCATCAGTGAAGGGCAGGGTCAGCCCCAGCATTTT.

The chain links TRBV5-5 to TRBJ2-3, with D tentatively TRBD1 (6 bases). This CDR3 has 14 residues. Deletions cut 5 bases from V and 0 bases from J, with 10 bases between. Germline loops: CDR1 SGHKS, CDR2 YYEKEE (reference sequence). In DNA, the CDR3 is TGTGCCAGCAGTCGACAGGCCAGCACAGATACGCAGTATTTT. Encoded protein: CASSRQASTDTQYF.

The chain uses TRBV7-2 and TRBJ1-6; the D is unclear. The CDR3 spans 15 residues. The V gene lost 5 bases and the J gene lost 6 bases, with 14 bases spanning the gap. Per the germline V gene, CDR1 is SGHTA and CDR2 is FQGNSA. CDR3 in amino acids: CASSPRVAINSPLHF. Here the CDR3 DNA reads TGTGCCAGCAGCCCCCGGGTGGCTATTAATTCACCCCTCCACTTT. Complete variable domain (other parts from reference TRBV7-2 and TRBJ1-6): GAGVSQSPSNKVTEKGKDVELRCDPISGHTALYWYRQSLGQGLEFLIYFQGNSAPDKSGLPSDRFSAERTGGSVSTLTIQRTQQEDSAVYLCASSPRVAINSPLHFGNGTRLTVT.

This clone has a single count. V is TRBV20-1 and J is TRBJ1-6, with D unresolved. The germline V and J ends were trimmed by 3 bases and 2 bases, with 11 bases remaining between them. CDR1 DFQATT and CDR2 SNEGSKA come from the germline V gene (reference sequence). The CDR3 covers 15 residues. CDR3 amino acids: CSASFDGTYNSPLHF. The CDR3, as DNA: TGCAGTGCTAGTTTCGATGGCACCTATAATTCACCCCTCCACTTT.

This clone was recorded once. The rearrangement uses TRBV4-1 and TRBJ1-2; D remains ambiguous. Germline CDR1 MGHRA, CDR2 YSYEKL. CDR3 length: 13 residues. V was shortened by 0 bases and J by 4 bases, with 6 bases between the two germline ends. For the CDR3, the DNA is TGCGCCAGCAGCCAAGAAGCCACCTATGGCTACACCTTC. It encodes CASSQEATYGYTF.

This sequence joins TRBV3-1 (or the pseudogene TRBV3-2) and TRBJ1-2; possibly TRBD1 for D (5 bases). V shed 1 base and J shed 3 bases, with 9 bases lying between them. In germline, CDR1 is LGHDT, CDR2 YNNKEL (reference sequence). The CDR3 is 14 amino acids. This CDR3 is CASSQGQGDYGYTF. DNA of the CDR3: TGTGCCAGCAGCCAAGGCCAGGGCGACTATGGCTACACCTTC.

J is TRBJ1-1 and V is TRBV6-5, with 9 positions matching TRBD1. There are 12 residues in the CDR3. Per the germline V gene, CDR1 is MNHEY and CDR2 is SVGAGI. CDR3 nucleotides: TGTGCGGATGGGACAGGGTACACTGAAGCTTTCTTT. Translating gives CADGTGYTEAFF.